These 11 T cell receptor beta chains share one sample of origin, sequenced in a study of T cell responses to AZD1222 COVID-19 vaccine. Sequenced by immunoSEQ multiplex PCR; TCRdb stores in-frame clones only, minus some. The data contain 150,000 to 200,000 clones, 88% of them singletons. The material sequenced was peripheral blood, taken on day 0 of AZD1222 vaccination. These receptors came from an adult in good health.

V and J are TRBV5-1 and TRBJ1-2; D gene unclear. This CDR3 spans 12 amino acids. V lost 4 bases to trimming and J lost 3 bases, with 7 bases between them. Germline CDR1 reads SGHRS; CDR2 reads YFSETQ. DNA for the CDR3: TGCGCCAGCAGCGAGGAGGACTATGGCTACACCTTC. Protein sequence: CASSEEDYGYTF.

The CDR3, as DNA: TGTGCCACCCAGGACAGGGGCTACTCCTACGAGCAGTACTTC. Translation: CATQDRGYSYEQYF. This rearrangement joins TRBV10-3 to TRBJ2-7; 9 bases map to TRBD1. Per the germline V gene, CDR1 is ENHRY and CDR2 is SYGVKD. CDR3 length: 14 amino acids. Trimming at V came to 10 bases and at J to 0 bases, leaving 7 bases not matched to a gene.

The chain links TRBV19 to TRBJ1-4, with TRBD1 identical over 9 bases. Trimming took 4 bases from V and 3 from J; bases not matched to a gene: 3. Germline V gene lookup returns CDR1 LNHDA and CDR2 SQIVND (reference sequence). The CDR3 has 15 residues. DNA for the CDR3: TGTGCCAGTAGTACCCGGGACAGGGCTAATGAAAAACTGTTTTTT. Protein: CASSTRDRANEKLFF.

The chain combines TRBV7-6 with TRBJ1-1, with 10 bases fitting TRBD1. J gave up 4 bases and V 5 bases, and 7 bases lay outside the gene matches. CDR1 and CDR2 (germline): SGHVS, FNYEAQ. The CDR3 loop spans 15 amino acids. In nucleotides, the CDR3 is TGTGCCAGCAGCCCGGGGACAGGGGACTTCACTGAAGCTTTCTTT. Protein sequence: CASSPGTGDFTEAFF.

CDR3 amino acids: CASSLQGAQYF. DNA of the CDR3: TGTGCCAGCAGCCTACAGGGGGCCCAGTACTTC. J is TRBJ2-5 and V is TRBV7-8; 8 bases align to TRBD1. J gave up 9 bases and V 5 bases, and 2 bases lay outside the gene matches. The CDR3 consists of 11 residues. The V gene's germline CDR1 is SGHVS and CDR2 FQNEAQ.

This clone was detected only a few times. Other DNA sequences in the same sample also yield this CDR3. The chain carries TRBV19 and TRBJ1-5, with D possibly TRBD1 on 6 matching bases. Trimming left V 5 bases short and J 5 bases short, with 10 bases between. CDR3 length: 13 amino acids. Germline CDR1 is LNHDA and CDR2 is SQIVND (reference sequence). The CDR3 nucleotides are TGTGCCAGTAGTTCGGGGGGGCATCAGCCCCAGCATTTT. Its translation is CASSSGGHQPQHF.

The V call is TRBV12-3 or TRBV12-4, the J call TRBJ1-6; 8 bases map to TRBD1. V dropped 6 bases and J dropped 9; count of bases not matched to a gene: 4. This CDR3 is 13 amino acids long. The CDR3 DNA follows: TGTGCCAGCAGGGACAGGGAGGGTTCACCCCTCCACTTT. Translated: CASRDREGSPLHF.

This clone was seen once. This chain's CDR3 is CASGEGQGRTGELFF. Here the CDR3 DNA reads TGTGCTAGTGGAGAGGGACAGGGTCGCACCGGGGAGCTGTTTTTT. V and J are TRBV12-5 and TRBJ2-2; 9 bases align to TRBD1. CDR1 is LGHNT, CDR2 FRNRAP, per germline. The V gene end was trimmed by 6 bases and the J gene end by 4 bases; junction bases not matched to a gene: 6. The CDR3 has 15 amino acids.

J is TRBJ2-5 and V is TRBV30; a possible D gene is TRBD2 (5 bases). The CDR3 is 14 residues long. Germline CDR1 reads GTSNPN; CDR2 reads SVGIG (reference sequence). Trimming cost V 4 bases and J 1 base, with 13 bases left between them. The CDR3 nucleotides read TGTGCCTGGAATGAGGGCCACCTCCAAGAGACCCAGTACTTC. Its translation is CAWNEGHLQETQYF. Full variable domain (remainder filled in from reference TRBV30 and TRBJ2-5): SQTIHQWPATLVQPVGSPLSLECTVEGTSNPNLYWYRQAAGRGLQLLFYSVGIGQISSEVPQNLSASRPQDRQFILSSKKLLLSDSGFYLCAWNEGHLQETQYFGPGTRLLVL.

This clone has only a few counts. The V and J genes are TRBV5-1 and TRBJ1-4; no firm D call. The V gene lost 0 bases and the J gene lost 8 bases, with 17 bases spanning the gap. Looked up from germline, CDR1 is SGHRS and CDR2 is YFSETQ. CDR3 length: 16 amino acids. CDR3: CASSLGRSIVGEKLFF. The DNA of the CDR3 is TGCGCCAGCAGCTTGGGACGTTCAATAGTAGGGGAAAAACTGTTTTTT.

The V call is TRBV12-5, the J call TRBJ2-3, with a tentative D call TRBD1 (5 bases). V shed 6 bases and J shed 0 bases, with 16 bases lying between them. This CDR3 comprises 16 residues. Per germline, CDR1 LGHNT and CDR2 FRNRAP. The CDR3 DNA sequence: TGTGCTAGTGGCAACCGCAGGGTTGGGAGCACAGATACGCAGTATTTT. It encodes CASGNRRVGSTDTQYF.